The next 29 T cell receptor beta chains were all read from a single sample in a study of regulatory T cells in long-lasting Graves disease. Time point here: newly diagnosed GD, antithyroid drugs for less than 3 months. The TCR library was made from RNA that had been extracted from PBMCs in TRIzol. To make TCR beta libraries, researchers used iRepertoire HTBI primers and Arm-PCR of CDR3 regions. TCRdb fed the multiplex PCR reads into MiXCR, producing one record per CDR3 protein. The data hold a few hundred thousand distinct CDR3 sequences, with about 15% observed a single time. These data are also associated with another study on T cells in Graves' hyperthyroidism and ophthalmopathy.

The sequences come from peripheral blood mononuclear cells (PBMCs), collected at new diagnosis, from a patient treated with antithyroid drugs. Receptors originate from a young woman with Graves disease.

This clonotype was counted at least ten times. This chain links TRBV15 with TRBJ2-1; TRBD2 agrees at 11 bases. The CDR3 is made up of 16 amino acids. Trimming removed 4 bases from V and 2 bases from J; junction bases left unmatched: 4. CDR1 and CDR2 (germline): LNHNV, YYDKDF (reference sequence). The CDR3 reads CATSNRLAGTYNEQFF. CDR3 nucleotides: TGTGCCACCAGCAACAGACTAGCGGGAACCTACAATGAGCAGTTCTTC.

The table lists this clonotype with many counts. The chain combines TRBV12-3 or TRBV12-4 with TRBJ1-1, with 8 bases fitting TRBD1. The CDR3 contains 12 residues. Trimming cost V 9 bases and J 6 bases; bases outside gene matches: 6. The CDR3 coding sequence is TGTGCCAGTGGACAGGGCCGAGCTGAAGCTTTCTTT. The encoded protein is CASGQGRAEAFF.

V usage is TRBV29-1 and J usage is TRBJ2-1, with D possibly matching TRBD2 (5 bases). CDR3 length equals 13 residues. Trimming stripped 6 bases from V and 6 bases from J, with 15 bases between. In germline, CDR1 is SQVTM, CDR2 ANQGSEA. CDR3 in amino acids: CSVAGILPNEQFF. CDR3 DNA: TGCAGCGTCGCCGGGATCCTGCCCAATGAGCAGTTCTTC.

This clonotype was observed at least ten times. The rearrangement joins TRBV7-8 to TRBJ2-7, with D tentatively TRBD1 (6 bases). The CDR3 runs to 16 residues. Looked up from germline, CDR1 is SGHVS and CDR2 is FQNEAQ. Trimming cost V 5 bases and J 1 base, with 18 bases left between them. CDR3 nucleotide sequence: TGTGCCAGCAGCATGATTCGGACAGCCCTTTCCTACGAGCAGTACTTC. This codes for CASSMIRTALSYEQYF.

This clonotype was seen repeatedly, ten times or more. The chain combines TRBV12-3 or TRBV12-4 with TRBJ1-2; the D gene is possibly TRBD1 (5 bases). CDR3 length: 16 amino acids. V gave up 6 bases and J gave up 4 bases, with 21 bases separating them. DNA of the CDR3: TGTGCCAGCAGACGCCGGGGCTTTGGCGCAACCTATGGCTACACCTTC. It translates to CASRRRGFGATYGYTF.

This clonotype came up many times. The chain links TRBV28 to TRBJ2-1; D gene uncertain. The germline V and J ends were trimmed by 8 bases and 10 bases, with 18 bases remaining between them. CDR1 and CDR2 from the germline V gene are MDHEN and SYDVKM. The CDR3 runs to 13 residues. DNA of the CDR3: TGTGCCAGCTCCGAGAACCCCACCTCCGAGCAGTTCTTC. Its translation is CASSENPTSEQFF. The full variable domain, in which reference TRBV28 and TRBJ2-1 provide the parts outside the CDR3, is DVKVTQSSRYLVKRTGEKVFLECVQDMDHENMFWYRQDPGLGLRLIYFSYDVKMKEKGDIPEGYSVSREKKERFSLILESASTNQTSMYLCASSENPTSEQFFGPGTRLTVL.

This chain joins TRBV7-9 and TRBJ1-1; D unclear. Between the trimmed V and J ends, which lost 11 bases and 1 base, there was a span of 11 bases. CDR3 size: 12 residues. The germline V gene encodes CDR1 SEHNR and CDR2 FQNEAQ (reference sequence). CDR3 sequence (DNA): TGTGCCGGAAGTGTGGGGAACACTGAAGCTTTCTTT. Translating gives CAGSVGNTEAFF. Filled out from reference TRBV7-9 and TRBJ1-1, the complete variable domain reads DTGVSQNPRHKITKRGQNVTFRCDPISEHNRLYWYRQTLGQGPEFLTYFQNEAQLEKSRLLSDRFSAERPKGSFSTLEIQRTEQGDSAMYLCAGSVGNTEAFFGQGTRLTVV.

At least ten counts were recorded for this clonotype. The V and J genes are TRBV6-1 and TRBJ2-7, with 7 positions matching TRBD1. The CDR3 covers 14 residues. Per germline, CDR1 MNHNS and CDR2 SASEGT. Losses at the gene ends were 6 bases for V and 2 bases for J; bases not matched to a gene: 7. This CDR3 is CASRRDRSTYEQYF. The CDR3 DNA sequence: TGTGCCAGCAGGAGGGACAGATCGACCTACGAGCAGTACTTC.

This clonotype was seen repeatedly, ten times or more. This chain's CDR3 is CASKEGGSFYEQYF. The CDR3 DNA follows: TGTGCCAGCAAAGAAGGTGGCAGCTTCTACGAGCAGTACTTC. The V and J genes are TRBV6-1 and TRBJ2-7; no firm D call. V lost 7 bases and J 3 bases, leaving 16 bases between the germline ends. The CDR3 runs to 14 residues. Germline assignment: CDR1 MNHNS and CDR2 SASEGT.

This clonotype was seen at least ten times. The V call is TRBV25-1, the J call TRBJ2-3; the D is unclear. The ends were cut back, 3 bases at V and 6 bases at J, with 4 bases in the middle. The CDR3 contains 11 residues. Germline CDR1 and CDR2: MGHDK and SYGVNS. The CDR3 region is CASSDSDTQYF. The CDR3 DNA is TGTGCCAGCAGTGATTCTGATACGCAGTATTTT. Full variable domain (rest looked up from reference TRBV25-1 and TRBJ2-3): EADIYQTPRYLVIGTGKKITLECSQTMGHDKMYWYQQDPGMELHLIHYSYGVNSTEKGDLSSESTVSRIRTEHFPLTLESARPSHTSQYLCASSDSDTQYFGPGTRLTVL.

A few counts support this clonotype. The CDR3 DNA reads TGTGCCAGCAGCCAAGAGGGAGGACGTCCACCCCTCCACTTT. Its translation is CASSQEGGRPPLHF. The gene calls are TRBV3-1 and TRBJ1-6; no clear D. Trimming shortened V by 0 bases and J by 11 bases, and 11 bases separated the two germline ends. This CDR3 is built from 14 residues. Germline CDR1 is LGHDT and CDR2 is YNNKEL (reference sequence). Filled out from reference TRBV3-1 and TRBJ1-6, the complete variable domain reads DTAVSQTPKYLVTQMGNDKSIKCEQNLGHDTMYWYKQDSKKFLKIMFSYNNKELIINETVPNRFSPKSPDKAHLNLHINSLELGDSAVYFCASSQEGGRPPLHFGNGTRLTVT.

As to this clonotype: Given a far larger clone just one base away, this is likely a sequencing read error. The chain joins TRBV6-1 to TRBJ2-1; 13 bases are a match to TRBD2. This CDR3 contains 16 residues. Germline-derived CDR1 and CDR2 are MNHNS and SASEGT. Germline trimming cut 5 bases from V and 4 bases from J; bases unmatched to any gene: 5. Here the CDR3 DNA reads TGTGCCAGCAGTCCCGTACTAGCGGGAGGGTACAATGAGCAGTTCTTC. It codes for CASSPVLAGGYNEQFF.

This sequence joins TRBV5-4 and TRBJ2-5, with 7 positions matching TRBD1. Germline V lookup: CDR1 SGHNT, CDR2 YYREEE (reference sequence). V lost 1 base and J lost 5; bases outside the gene matches: 8. The CDR3 length is 15 residues. CDR3 sequence reads: CASSLLGTAEETQYF. CDR3 coding DNA: TGTGCCAGCAGCTTGCTCGGGACAGCAGAGGAGACCCAGTACTTC.

The chain has TRBV9 and TRBJ1-3; D is unresolved. Per germline, CDR1 SGDLS and CDR2 YYNGEE. The CDR3 extends over 11 amino acids. With 5 bases removed from V and 2 bases from J, the gap between germline ends came to 2 bases. The CDR3 is CASRTGNTIYF. The CDR3 DNA reads as TGTGCCAGCAGGACTGGAAACACCATATATTTT.

In the case of this clonotype: A read error may explain this, as a much larger clone is one base away. The chain employs TRBV5-1 and TRBJ2-7; D remains ambiguous. V lost 0 bases and J lost 7, with 17 bases in between. This CDR3 spans 15 amino acids. The germline CDR1 and CDR2 sequences are SGHRS and YFSETQ. The CDR3 loop reads CASSLDLSSYNEQYF. The CDR3 region has the DNA TGCGCCAGCAGCTTGGACCTGAGCTCCTACAATGAGCAGTACTTC. Drawing the rest from reference TRBV5-1 and TRBJ2-7, the complete variable domain is KAGVTQTPRYLIKTRGQQVTLSCSPISGHRSVSWYQQTPGQGLQFLFEYFSETQRNKGNFPGRFSGRQFSNSRSEMNVSTLELGDSALYLCASSLDLSSYNEQYFGPGTRLTVT.

The chain links TRBV28 to TRBJ1-4, with a tentative D call TRBD1 (6 bases). In germline, CDR1 is MDHEN, CDR2 SYDVKM. Trimming left V 5 bases short and J 8 bases short, with 21 bases between. CDR3 size: 16 residues. For the CDR3, the DNA is TGTGCCAGCAGTCCTAGATTAACAGGGTTAAGGGAAAAACTGTTTTTT. Translated, it gives CASSPRLTGLREKLFF.

The genes are TRBV30 and TRBJ1-4; possible D gene TRBD1, 6 bases. The V end was cut by 4 bases, the J end by 3 bases, with 12 bases between. Germline CDR1 is GTSNPN and CDR2 is SVGIG (reference sequence). This CDR3 is built from 14 residues. As DNA, the CDR3 is TGTGCCTGGAAGAGGCAGGGGTCTAATGAAAAACTGTTTTTT. Encoded protein: CAWKRQGSNEKLFF.

In this sample, this clonotype turned up many times. The chain has TRBV7-2 and TRBJ2-1, with 8 bases that match TRBD1. The CDR3 has 14 amino acids. Germline V CDR1 and CDR2: SGHTA, FQGNSA. J was trimmed by 5 bases and V by 3 bases; bases with no gene match: 3. The CDR3 sequence: CASSLDRVDNEQFF. As DNA, the CDR3 is TGTGCCAGCAGCTTGGACAGGGTGGACAATGAGCAGTTCTTC.

This clonotype was seen ten or more times. V and J are TRBV6-2 or TRBV6-3 and TRBJ2-5, with TRBD2 identical over 14 bases. V was pared by 6 bases and J by 6 bases, with 6 bases of the junction left unmatched. Germline CDR1 and CDR2: MNHEY and SVGEGT. The CDR3 has 15 amino acids. This chain's CDR3 is CASRKTSGREKTQYF. DNA of the CDR3: TGTGCCAGCAGGAAGACTAGCGGGAGGGAAAAGACCCAGTACTTC.

As regards this clonotype: The junction departs from germline at one end; a sequencing error may be responsible. The chain couples TRBV15 to TRBJ2-7, with 12 positions matching TRBD2. This CDR3 comprises 16 residues. CDR1 LNHNV and CDR2 YYDKDF come from the germline V gene (reference sequence). In nucleotides, the CDR3 is TGTGCCACCAACAGAGAACTAGCGGGAGGACCCTACGGGCAGTACTTC. Amino acids: CATNRELAGGPYGQYF.

This clonotype was detected once. This sequence joins TRBV6-1 and TRBJ2-7, with D possibly being TRBD2 (7 bases). The CDR3 length is 12 residues. Trimming removed 7 bases at V and 3 bases at J, with 10 bases between. Germline CDR1 is MNHNS and CDR2 is SASEGT. In nucleotides, the CDR3 is TGTGCCAGCACTAGGGGGGGCTACGAGCAGTACTTC. This sequence encodes CASTRGGYEQYF.

The V call is TRBV3-1, the J call TRBJ1-5, with 11 positions matching TRBD1. Germline V CDR1 and CDR2: LGHDT, YNNKEL (reference sequence). Trimming took 2 bases from V and 4 from J; bases not matched to a gene: 7. The CDR3 runs to 17 residues. This chain's CDR3 is CASSQNLGQGGNQPQHF. For the CDR3, the DNA is TGTGCCAGCAGCCAAAATCTGGGACAGGGGGGAAATCAGCCCCAGCATTTT.

The chain joins TRBV3-1 to TRBJ2-1, with TRBD1 matching 8 bases. The CDR3 is 13 amino acids. CDR1 LGHDT and CDR2 YNNKEL come from the germline V gene (reference sequence). The ends lost 6 bases at V and 6 bases at J; junction bases unmatched: 4. CDR3 nucleotides: TGTGCCAGCAGGGAAACAGGGGGCAATGAGCAGTTCTTC. It yields the protein CASRETGGNEQFF.

This clonotype has just a few counts. V is TRBV12-3 or TRBV12-4 and J is TRBJ2-4; no clear D gene. Trimming took 5 bases from V and 8 from J, leaving 13 bases between them. The CDR3 has 13 residues. CDR3 DNA: TGTGCCAGCAGTATCAGAGTTCTTGACATTCAGTACTTC. Protein product: CASSIRVLDIQYF.

This clonotype occurred many times. The genes are TRBV28 and TRBJ1-2; perhaps TRBD1 as D (6 bases). V lost 5 bases and J 4 bases, leaving 14 bases between the germline ends. CDR1 MDHEN and CDR2 SYDVKM come from the germline V gene. The CDR3 runs to 14 residues. CDR3 in amino acids: CASSGGAPPYGYTF. CDR3 coding DNA: TGTGCCAGCAGTGGGGGGGCGCCCCCCTATGGCTACACCTTC.

This clonotype was recorded many times. The V call is TRBV11-2, the J call TRBJ2-1; 7 bases map to TRBD2. The germline CDR1 and CDR2 sequences are SGHAT and FQNNGV. The J segment lost 8 bases and the V segment lost 7 bases, leaving 11 bases of the junction unmatched. The CDR3 covers 14 residues. This CDR3 is CASIPGREFDEQFF. The CDR3 DNA is TGTGCCAGCATCCCTGGGCGGGAGTTCGATGAGCAGTTCTTC.

This clonotype was detected a few times. The V gene is TRBV20-1, the J gene TRBJ2-3, with a weak D call TRBD2 (5 bases). CDR1 and CDR2 from the germline V gene are DFQATT and SNEGSKA (reference sequence). This CDR3 has 16 amino acids. Trimming removed 4 bases from V and 5 bases from J, with 22 bases in between. The CDR3 protein is CSAKKYSLGEGDTQYF. As DNA, the CDR3 is TGCAGTGCTAAGAAGTATTCTCTCGGAGAGGGAGATACGCAGTATTTT.

The table lists this clonotype with many counts. The chain links TRBV7-9 to TRBJ2-3; perhaps TRBD2 as D (6 bases). The CDR3 covers 15 residues. Germline V lookup: CDR1 SEHNR, CDR2 FQNEAQ (reference sequence). Deletions cut 0 bases from V and 2 bases from J, with 9 bases between. CDR3 bases: TGTGCCAGCAGCTTAGCGGGCGGGGCCACAGATACGCAGTATTTT. It encodes CASSLAGGATDTQYF.

Many counts were recorded for this clonotype. The V call is TRBV2, the J call TRBJ2-5, with TRBD2 as a possible D gene (5 bases). Looked up from germline, CDR1 is SNHLY and CDR2 is FYNNEI. Trimming took off 8 bases at V and 2 bases at J, with 12 bases between the two ends. The CDR3 runs 13 residues. CDR3 bases: TGTGCCAGCGCGGCGGGTGGACAAGAGACCCAGTACTTC. Translation gives CASAAGGQETQYF.